Shown below are 5 T cell receptor beta chains from a single sample sequenced in a study of OX40 agonist ivuxolimab in advanced cancers. TCRdb's table, derived via immunoSEQ multiplex PCR, lists solely in-frame clones and lacks some. This table holds some 95,000 clones, about 85% found once. The material was CD4+ or CD8+ T cells sorted from blood, obtained in a trial of the OX40 agonist ivuxolimab. The receptors derive from an adult with an advanced solid tumor such as melanoma, head and neck, liver or kidney cancer.

The J gene is TRBJ2-1, the V gene TRBV11-2; D possibly corresponds to TRBD2 (5 bases). This CDR3 comprises 16 residues. V lost 0 bases, J lost 4 bases, and 13 bases lay in between. The germline V gene has CDR1 SGHAT and CDR2 FQNNGV. As DNA, the CDR3 is TGTGCCAGCAGCTTAGATGGGGAGTTAAGGTACAATGAGCAGTTCTTC. Its translation is CASSLDGELRYNEQFF. The complete variable domain, with remaining parts taken from reference TRBV11-2 and TRBJ2-1, reads EAGVAQSPRYKIIEKRQSVAFWCNPISGHATLYWYQQILGQGPKLLIQFQNNGVVDDSQLPKDRFSAERLKGVDSTLKIQPAKLEDSAVYLCASSLDGELRYNEQFFGPGTRLTVL.

The chain is built from TRBV30 and TRBJ2-7, with D possibly matching TRBD2 (5 bases). Germline V gives CDR1 GTSNPN, CDR2 SVGIG (reference sequence). The CDR3 length is 11 residues. Between the trimmed V and J ends, which lost 0 bases and 12 bases, there was a span of 12 bases. The CDR3 bases are TGTGCCTGGAGTGTACTAGGGAGTCTGTACTTC. It codes for CAWSVLGSLYF.

The chain is built from TRBV9 and TRBJ2-3; 8 bases line up with TRBD2. Per the germline V gene, CDR1 is SGDLS and CDR2 is YYNGEE. With V trimmed by 3 bases and J by 5 bases, 8 bases remained unmatched. The CDR3 is 15 residues long. The CDR3 bases are TGTGCCAGCAGCGCGGGAGGGGAGGGTGTAGATACGCAGTATTTT. Translated, it gives CASSAGGEGVDTQYF.

This chain uses TRBV7-2 with TRBJ2-7; D is perhaps TRBD2 (6 bases). Looked up from germline, CDR1 is SGHTA and CDR2 is FQGNSA. The CDR3 has 14 residues. Between the trimmed V and J ends, which lost 4 bases and 3 bases, there was a span of 13 bases. CDR3 in amino acids: CASSWGVADYEQYF. The CDR3 bases are TGTGCCAGCAGCTGGGGGGTAGCGGACTACGAGCAGTACTTC.

A single count supports this clone. The chain recombines TRBV5-4 with TRBJ2-1; weak D call: TRBD1 (8 bases). There are 14 residues in the CDR3. V shed 4 bases and J shed 5 bases, with 13 bases lying between them. Per the germline V gene, CDR1 is SGHNT and CDR2 is YYREEE (reference sequence). CDR3 in amino acids: CASSRQGRDNEQFF. CDR3 nucleotide sequence: TGTGCCAGCAGCCGACAGGGGAGGGACAATGAGCAGTTCTTC. Together with reference TRBV5-4 and TRBJ2-1, the CDR3 gives the full variable domain: ETGVTQSPTHLIKTRGQQVTLRCSSQSGHNTVSWYQQALGQGPQFIFQYYREEENGRGNFPPRFSGLQFPNYSSELNVNALELDDSALYLCASSRQGRDNEQFFGPGTRLTVL.